Below are 22 T cell receptor beta chains sequenced from a single sample in a study of vaccination effects on CD4 cells after COVID-19. Their recognized antigens are unknown. Assay used: immunoSEQ multiplex PCR; TCRdb lists only in-frame clones, some missing. The sample lists tens of thousands of clones; 70% to 80% were seen once. After expansion with viral peptide pools in the ViraFEST assay, antigen-specific CD4+ T cells were sequenced. After more than 8 days in culture, the CD4+ T cells were isolated. The input for sequencing was CD4+ T cells from PBMCs cultured with HCoV-229E spike peptides, taken before COVID-19 vaccination. These receptors originate from a human donor who received a COVID-19 vaccine.

This clone is medium-sized (0.01 to 0.1%) by share. V gene TRBV7-9 combines with J gene TRBJ1-5; D is possibly TRBD1 (5 bases). Germline CDR1 SEHNR, CDR2 FQNEAQ (reference sequence). V was shortened by 2 bases and J by 3 bases, with 8 bases between the two germline ends. The CDR3 extends over 14 amino acids. The CDR3, as DNA: TGTGCCAGCAGCTTAAGAGGGGCCAATCAGCCCCAGCATTTT. It translates to CASSLRGANQPQHF.

The chain combines TRBV4-1 with TRBJ2-1; 14 nucleotides agree with TRBD2. Trimming at V came to 4 bases and at J to 8 bases, leaving 10 bases not matched to a gene. Germline values: CDR1 MGHRA, CDR2 YSYEKL. The CDR3 loop spans 17 amino acids. CDR3 bases: TGCGCCAGCAGCCGAGGGACTAGCGGGAGTAATATCCATGAGCAGTTCTTC. It codes for CASSRGTSGSNIHEQFF.

The chain joins TRBV27 to TRBJ1-2, with D tentatively TRBD1 (6 bases). Per the germline V gene, CDR1 is MNHEY and CDR2 is SMNVEV (reference sequence). This CDR3 contains 13 residues. The V end was cut by 6 bases, the J end by 8 bases, with 16 bases between. The CDR3 region is CASSSGGASGYTF. CDR3 coding DNA: TGTGCCAGCAGCTCTGGGGGGGCAAGCGGCTACACCTTC.

This chain connects TRBV11-2 to TRBJ1-6; TRBD1 aligns across 8 bases. Germline V gene sequence: CDR1 SGHAT, CDR2 FQNNGV. V lost 5 bases and J lost 11; bases outside the gene matches: 11. The CDR3 length is 15 residues. The CDR3 nucleotides read TGTGCCAGCAGCCCATTGACAGGGGATAGGACACCCCTCCACTTT. This sequence encodes CASSPLTGDRTPLHF.

This chain connects TRBV7-7 to TRBJ2-5; 13 bases fit TRBD2. CDR1 and CDR2 (germline): SSHAT, FNYEAQ (reference sequence). CDR3 length: 12 amino acids. Germline trimming cut 5 bases from V and 9 bases from J; bases unmatched to any gene: 0. CDR3 sequence reads: CASSGLAGAQYF. The CDR3 DNA sequence: TGTGCCAGCAGCGGACTAGCGGGGGCCCAGTACTTC.

V is TRBV3-1 (or the pseudogene TRBV3-2) and J is TRBJ1-6; D may be TRBD1 (5 bases). Germline V gives CDR1 LGHDT, CDR2 YNNKEL (reference sequence). CDR3 size: 15 residues. V lost 2 bases and J 6 bases, leaving 11 bases between the germline ends. The CDR3 DNA reads as TGTGCCAGCAGCCAACCTGGGGGAAGTAATTCACCCCTCCACTTT. Its translation is CASSQPGGSNSPLHF.

This chain connects TRBV19 to TRBJ1-6; D possibly corresponds to TRBD1 (6 bases). V lost 6 bases and J lost 16, with 22 bases in between. The CDR3 is 14 amino acids. Germline V gene data show CDR1 as LNHDA and CDR2 as SQIVND (reference sequence). The CDR3 loop reads CASRTYLGQHQLHF. For the CDR3, the DNA is TGTGCCAGTAGAACCTACTTAGGACAGCACCAACTCCACTTT. The whole variable domain, remainder taken from reference TRBV19 and TRBJ1-6, is DGGITQSPKYLFRKEGQNVTLSCEQNLNHDAMYWYRQDPGQGLRLIYYSQIVNDFQKGDIAEGYSVSREKKESFPLTVTSAQKNPTAFYLCASRTYLGQHQLHFGNGTRLTVT.

The chain couples TRBV5-1 to TRBJ2-1; no reliable D call. V was trimmed by 9 bases and J by 5 bases, leaving 18 bases between them. Germline lookup yields CDR1 SGHRS and CDR2 YFSETQ. The CDR3 has 14 amino acids. The chain's CDR3 is CATGLGNSNNEQFF. CDR3 coding DNA: TGCGCCACCGGGCTAGGGAACAGCAACAATGAGCAGTTCTTC.

In its sample, this clone was seen once. In DNA form, the CDR3 reads TGTGCCAGCAGCGAGGGACTGACCTCTGGGGCCAACGTCCTGACTTTC. Amino acids: CASSEGLTSGANVLTF. The chain recombines TRBV5-6 with TRBJ2-6; a possible D gene is TRBD2 (6 bases). This CDR3 region has 16 residues. CDR1 and CDR2 from the germline V gene are SGHDT and YYEEEE. Trimming pared 4 bases from V and 0 bases from J, leaving 11 bases between.

The chain joins TRBV6-1 to TRBJ1-2, with D maybe TRBD1 (5 bases). This CDR3 is built from 13 residues. The V and J ends lost 2 bases and 1 base respectively, with 5 bases between them. Looked up from germline, CDR1 is MNHNS and CDR2 is SASEGT. In DNA, the CDR3 is TGTGCCAGCAGTGAACAGGGTAACTATGGCTACACCTTC. It specifies CASSEQGNYGYTF.

CDR3 in DNA: TGCGCCAGCAGTCAATCTAACCACCACGGGTACACTGAAGCTTTCTTT. Translating it yields CASSQSNHHGYTEAFF. The chain is built from TRBV23-1 and TRBJ1-1; D unclear. TRBV23-1 carries the ORF label, with uncertain function. V lost 0 bases to trimming and J lost 3 bases, with 14 bases between them. This CDR3 is built from 16 residues.

The rearrangement links TRBV2 to TRBJ1-2; TRBD1 agrees at 9 bases. Trimming cost V 4 bases and J 10 bases; bases outside gene matches: 10. The germline gives CDR1 SNHLY, CDR2 FYNNEI. The CDR3 runs to 14 residues. CDR3 residues: CASSGTGALIDYTF. DNA for the CDR3: TGTGCCAGCAGTGGGACAGGGGCCTTAATAGACTACACCTTC.

This sequence joins TRBV9 and TRBJ1-1, with D perhaps TRBD1 (5 bases). This CDR3 region has 12 residues. Between the trimmed V and J ends, which lost 5 bases and 3 bases, there was a span of 8 bases. CDR1 is SGDLS and CDR2 is YYNGEE in the germline V gene. DNA for the CDR3: TGTGCCAGCAGGACAGCCGACACTGAAGCTTTCTTT. It is translated as CASRTADTEAFF.

This clone was seen only a few times. The J gene is TRBJ2-7, the V gene TRBV7-8; D is uncertain. V was pared by 0 bases and J by 6 bases, with 12 bases between. Per germline, CDR1 SGHVS and CDR2 FQNEAQ. The CDR3 length is 14 residues. The CDR3 spells CASSLALGKSEQYF. The CDR3 DNA reads TGTGCCAGCAGCTTAGCGCTGGGCAAATCCGAGCAGTACTTC.

This clone was found once. This chain uses TRBV5-4 with TRBJ2-3, with 7 bases lining up with TRBD2. The CDR3 is made up of 14 amino acids. The V gene end was trimmed by 4 bases and the J gene end by 2 bases; junction bases not matched to a gene: 4. Germline V CDR1 and CDR2: SGHNT, YYREEE (reference sequence). For the CDR3, the DNA is TGTGCCAGCAGCCAGACTAGCCTCACAGATACGCAGTATTTT. Protein sequence: CASSQTSLTDTQYF.

The chain joins TRBV5-4 to TRBJ2-5; TRBD1 aligns across 7 bases. The CDR3 is made up of 14 amino acids. The V gene's germline CDR1 is SGHNT and CDR2 YYREEE (reference sequence). The V segment lost 4 bases and the J segment 5 bases; nucleotides outside the gene matches: 8. CDR3 nucleotides: TGTGCCAGCAGCCTACAAGGGGGCACTGAGACCCAGTACTTC. It encodes CASSLQGGTETQYF.

The chain combines TRBV4-2 with TRBJ2-3; 11 bases match TRBD2. The CDR3 totals 19 residues. J lost 0 bases, V lost 0 bases, and 8 bases had no gene match. CDR1 LGHNA and CDR2 YNFKEQ come from the germline V gene. CDR3 DNA: TGTGCCAGCAGCCAAGAAGGGAGACTAGCGGGATTTAGCACAGATACGCAGTATTTT. It translates to CASSQEGRLAGFSTDTQYF.

The gene calls are TRBV4-1 and TRBJ2-1; 9 bases map to TRBD2. This CDR3 contains 17 residues. Germline V gene data show CDR1 as MGHRA and CDR2 as YSYEKL. The V segment lost 1 base and the J segment 0 bases; nucleotides outside the gene matches: 4. CDR3 sequence: CASSQGVSGGSYNEQFF. CDR3 DNA: TGCGCCAGCAGCCAAGGGGTTAGCGGGGGCTCCTACAATGAGCAGTTCTTC.

V usage is TRBV3-1 (or the pseudogene TRBV3-2) and J usage is TRBJ2-7; D gene uncertain. Trimming cost V 8 bases and J 2 bases, with 10 bases left between them. Germline V gene lookup returns CDR1 LGHDT and CDR2 YNNKEL (reference sequence). The CDR3 sequence is 12 residues long. In DNA, the CDR3 is TGTGCCAGCCGTTCGGCTGCCTACGAGCAGTACTTC. Translating it yields CASRSAAYEQYF.

This clone was picked up one time. This CDR3 reads CASSRGGGFNQPQHF. The CDR3 bases are TGTGCCAGTAGTAGGGGCGGCGGCTTCAATCAGCCCCAGCATTTT. This sequence joins TRBV19 and TRBJ1-5; tentatively, D is TRBD1 (5 bases). The CDR3 is 15 residues long. CDR1 LNHDA and CDR2 SQIVND come from the germline V gene (reference sequence). V gave up 4 bases and J gave up 3 bases, with 13 bases separating them.

V is TRBV5-1 and J is TRBJ2-3; TRBD2 aligns across 8 bases. The V gene's germline CDR1 is SGHRS and CDR2 YFSETQ. The CDR3 has 16 residues. Trimming at V came to 1 base and at J to 0 bases, leaving 4 bases not matched to a gene. CDR3 bases: TGCGCCAGCAGCTTGACGATAGCGGGGAGCACAGATACGCAGTATTTT. This gives the protein CASSLTIAGSTDTQYF.

Only one count was recorded for this clone. This chain uses TRBV6-6 with TRBJ2-6; 13 bases match TRBD2. Germline lookup yields CDR1 MNHNY and CDR2 SVGAGI (reference sequence). CDR3 length: 18 residues. The V segment lost 5 bases and the J segment 2 bases; nucleotides outside the gene matches: 6. CDR3 DNA sequence: TGTGCCAGCAGTCACCGGACTAGCGGGAGTACTGGGGCCAACGTCCTGACTTTC. Protein product: CASSHRTSGSTGANVLTF.